This entry lists 9 T cell receptor beta chains sequenced from one sample in a study of post-analysis software for immune sequencing data. TCR beta cDNA libraries had unique molecular identifiers. TCRdb passed the PCR reads through MiXCR, listing each CDR3 protein once. The sample has roughly 570,000 distinct CDR3 sequences, around a third seen once. The antigens for these receptors are not known. Study findings and constraints: In patients, five or six TRBV segments were more frequent than in controls, with TRBV5-6, TRBV5-1 and TRBV20-1 among them.

What was sequenced was blood. All receptors derive from a girl under 18 with multiple sclerosis.

This clonotype was detected a few times. This chain uses TRBV12-3 or TRBV12-4 with TRBJ2-1; 10 bases align to TRBD2. CDR3 length equals 15 residues. The V gene end was trimmed by 3 bases and the J gene end by 7 bases; junction bases not matched to a gene: 6. CDR3 coding DNA: TGTGCCAGCAGTTTGAGCGGGGGGGCCTCGAATGAGCAGTTCTTC. Protein: CASSLSGGASNEQFF.

This rearrangement joins TRBV3-1 to TRBJ1-1; D may be TRBD1 (6 bases). The CDR3 length is 13 residues. From germline, CDR1 is LGHDT and CDR2 YNNKEL (reference sequence). V shed 6 bases and J shed 5 bases, with 13 bases lying between them. The CDR3 here is CASSHRVGTEAFF. CDR3 DNA: TGTGCCAGCAGTCACAGGGTGGGGACTGAAGCTTTCTTT.

This chain links TRBV2 with TRBJ1-1, with 7 bases that match TRBD1. The V segment lost 7 bases and the J segment 10 bases; nucleotides outside the gene matches: 18. CDR1 is SNHLY, CDR2 FYNNEI, per germline. The CDR3 length is 15 residues. CDR3 nucleotide sequence: TGTGCCAGCACCAGAGGGGGCAGCGGGGCGCTGACAGCTTTCTTT. Amino acid sequence: CASTRGGSGALTAFF.

The chain has TRBV12-3 or TRBV12-4 and TRBJ1-6, with 10 bases fitting TRBD1. The CDR3 has 14 residues. V lost 6 bases, J lost 7 bases, and 3 bases stayed unmatched. CDR3 amino acids: CASRRTGGNSPLHF. The CDR3 DNA follows: TGTGCCAGCAGAAGGACAGGGGGGAATTCACCCCTCCACTTT.

The table lists this clonotype with many counts. The V call is TRBV6-5, the J call TRBJ1-4; D is uncertain. The CDR3 is made up of 13 amino acids. CDR1 MNHEY and CDR2 SVGAGI come from the germline V gene. V was shortened by 3 bases and J by 4 bases, with 6 bases between the two germline ends. The CDR3 loop is CASSYGNNEKLFF. CDR3 nucleotides: TGTGCCAGCAGTTATGGGAATAATGAAAAACTGTTTTTT.

The chain couples TRBV15 to TRBJ2-7; D call uncertain. The J call may not be correct, given that the DNA end is closer to TRBJ2-5. Per germline, CDR1 LNHNV and CDR2 YYDKDF (reference sequence). The CDR3 is made up of 12 amino acids. As DNA, the CDR3 is TGTGCCACCAGCAGCCCCCGGAGGACCCAGTACTTC. Translation: CATSSPRRTQYF.

The rearrangement joins TRBV25-1 to TRBJ2-5, with TRBD2 matching over 10 bases. Per germline, CDR1 MGHDK and CDR2 SYGVNS. After removal of 3 bases from V and 5 bases from J, the junction contained 3 bases not matched to a gene. The CDR3 consists of 14 residues. The CDR3 sequence is CASSEGLAMETQYF. The DNA of the CDR3 is TGTGCCAGCAGTGAGGGACTAGCGATGGAGACCCAGTACTTC.

The rearrangement uses TRBV5-1 and TRBJ1-2; TRBD1 might be the D (5 bases). This CDR3 is built from 14 residues. The ends were cut back, 4 bases at V and 0 bases at J, with 10 bases in the middle. CDR1 and CDR2 from the germline V gene are SGHRS and YFSETQ. The CDR3 bases are TGCGCCAGCAGCCGGGACCGAGCTAACTATGGCTACACCTTC. Its translation: CASSRDRANYGYTF.

This chain uses TRBV11-2 with TRBJ1-1, with TRBD1 identical over 7 bases. The CDR3 sequence is 16 residues long. CDR1 is SGHAT and CDR2 is FQNNGV in the germline V gene. V shed 4 bases, J shed 0 bases, and the junction held 8 bases outside the gene matches. The CDR3 DNA reads as TGTGCCAGCAGCTATCGGCGGACAGGACTGAACACTGAAGCTTTCTTT. Amino acid sequence: CASSYRRTGLNTEAFF.